These T cell receptor beta chains were read from a single sample in a study of blood T cell repertoires in COVID-19. The protocol was immunoSEQ multiplex PCR, while the TCRdb copy is restricted to in-frame clones and leaves out a portion. The sample holds 130,000 to 150,000 clones; roughly 85% are singletons and the top ten take over 2.5%. Sequencing was done on a sample of peripheral blood. The receptor set was obtained from a human donor with acute or convalescent COVID-19. The donor label of this sample is uncertain. The CDR3 runs from the conserved cysteine through the conserved F or W. A D gene is named only where the DNA matches it firmly. Clone size appears in some rows only: once, few, many, or a class for an expanded clone.

D gene: -; clone size: -; V gene: TRBV5-1; J gene: TRBJ1-3; CDR3 protein: CASSITGFSGNTIYF; CDR3 DNA: TGCGCCAGCAGCATAACAGGGTTCTCTGGAAACACCATATATTTT
D gene: -; clone size: -; V gene: TRBV24-1; J gene: TRBJ2-3; CDR3 protein: CATSDLQPGTDTQYF; CDR3 DNA: TGTGCCACCAGTGATTTGCAACCGGGTACAGATACGCAGTATTTT
D gene: TRBD2; clone size: -; V gene: TRBV4-1; J gene: TRBJ2-5; CDR3 protein: CASSQSRGAGGMRETQYF; CDR3 DNA: TGCGCCAGCAGCCAATCAAGGGGAGCGGGAGGGATGAGGGAGACCCAGTACTTC
D gene: TRBD1; clone size: -; V gene: TRBV19; J gene: TRBJ1-2; CDR3 protein: CASSIGGGGYTF; CDR3 DNA: TGTGCCAGTAGTATTGGAGGGGGCGGCTACACCTTC
D gene: TRBD1; clone size: -; V gene: TRBV6-5; J gene: TRBJ2-2; CDR3 protein: CASSFGQGTGELFF; CDR3 DNA: TGTGCCAGCAGTTTCGGACAGGGTACCGGGGAGCTGTTTTTT
D gene: TRBD2; clone size: -; V gene: TRBV7-2; J gene: TRBJ2-5; CDR3 protein: CASSFQAGDGETQYF; CDR3 DNA: TGTGCCAGCAGCTTTCAAGCGGGGGATGGGGAGACCCAGTACTTC
D gene: TRBD1; clone size: -; V gene: TRBV28; J gene: TRBJ1-2; CDR3 protein: CASSFTPEGANYGYTF; CDR3 DNA: TGTGCCAGCAGTTTCACCCCGGAGGGGGCAAACTATGGCTACACCTTC
D gene: -; clone size: -; V gene: TRBV27; J gene: TRBJ2-7; CDR3 protein: CASSLFSTIFYEQYF; CDR3 DNA: TGTGCCAGCAGTTTATTTTCCACAATATTCTACGAGCAGTACTTC
D gene: TRBD1; clone size: -; V gene: TRBV7-2; J gene: TRBJ1-2; CDR3 protein: CASSSPTGIGGYTF; CDR3 DNA: TGTGCCAGCAGCTCCCCGACAGGGATTGGTGGCTACACCTTC
D gene: -; clone size: -; V gene: TRBV13; J gene: TRBJ1-3; CDR3 protein: CASSLPGLPSSGNTIYF; CDR3 DNA: TGTGCCAGCAGCTTACCCGGTCTCCCGAGCTCTGGAAACACCATATATTTT
D gene: -; clone size: once; V gene: TRBV11-2; J gene: TRBJ1-1; CDR3 protein: CASSPDSMNTEAFF; CDR3 DNA: TGTGCCAGCAGCCCCGACAGTATGAACACTGAAGCTTTCTTT
D gene: -; clone size: -; V gene: TRBV6-2/TRBV6-3; J gene: TRBJ1-1; CDR3 protein: CASSYSIPDRNTEAFF; CDR3 DNA: TGTGCCAGCAGTTACTCGATCCCAGACAGGAACACTGAAGCTTTCTTT
D gene: -; clone size: -; V gene: TRBV9; J gene: TRBJ1-5; CDR3 protein: CASSVGGAVGQPQHF; CDR3 DNA: TGTGCCAGCAGCGTAGGGGGCGCAGTAGGCCAGCCCCAGCATTTT
D gene: TRBD2; clone size: -; V gene: TRBV5-5; J gene: TRBJ2-3; CDR3 protein: CASSLDSAGGLGDTQYF; CDR3 DNA: TGTGCCAGCAGCTTGGATTCAGCGGGAGGTTTAGGAGATACGCAGTATTTT
D gene: -; clone size: -; V gene: TRBV5-4; J gene: TRBJ1-3; CDR3 protein: CASSSGTMGRGNTIYF; CDR3 DNA: TGTGCCAGCAGCTCCGGGACAATGGGTCGTGGAAACACCATATATTTT
D gene: -; clone size: few; V gene: TRBV6-5; J gene: TRBJ1-5; CDR3 protein: CASSYSGVMQPQHF; CDR3 DNA: TGTGCCAGCAGTTACTCCGGGGTAATGCAGCCCCAGCATTTT
D gene: -; clone size: -; V gene: TRBV5-1; J gene: TRBJ1-3; CDR3 protein: CASSLGVYRERGNTIYF; CDR3 DNA: TGCGCCAGCAGCTTGGGAGTCTACAGGGAGCGGGGAAACACCATATATTTT
D gene: TRBD1; clone size: -; V gene: TRBV11-1; J gene: TRBJ1-4; CDR3 protein: CASSLGQQGFNEKLFF; CDR3 DNA: TGTGCCAGCAGCTTGGGACAGCAAGGATTTAATGAAAAACTGTTTTTT
D gene: TRBD1; clone size: -; V gene: TRBV24-1; J gene: TRBJ2-3; CDR3 protein: CATSDRQGISTDTQYF; CDR3 DNA: TGTGCCACCAGTGACCGACAGGGAATTAGCACAGATACGCAGTATTTT
D gene: TRBD1; clone size: -; V gene: TRBV3-1/TRBV3-2; J gene: TRBJ1-5; CDR3 protein: CASSPRTGAAGPQHF; CDR3 DNA: TGTGCCAGCAGCCCCAGGACAGGGGCCGCTGGGCCCCAGCATTTT